The 7 T cell receptor beta chains below come from one sample, sequenced in a study of blood T cell repertoires in COVID-19. TCRdb keeps only in-frame clones here, not all; method: immunoSEQ multiplex PCR. The sample shows roughly 43,000 clones, 70% to 90% of them seen only once. The specimen sequenced was peripheral blood. The source is a man in his 60s with active COVID-19.

This rearrangement joins TRBV11-1 to TRBJ2-3; D may be TRBD2 (6 bases). The ends were cut back, 6 bases at V and 3 bases at J, with 13 bases in the middle. The CDR3 contains 14 residues. In germline, CDR1 is SGHAT, CDR2 FQDESV (reference sequence). The CDR3 region is CASSPGVDTDTQYF. The CDR3 DNA reads as TGTGCCAGCAGTCCGGGAGTGGATACAGATACGCAGTATTTT.

The chain recombines TRBV5-8 with TRBJ1-5; D possibly corresponds to TRBD1 (5 bases). The germline V and J ends were trimmed by 2 bases and 6 bases, with 6 bases remaining between them. The germline V gene has CDR1 SGHTS and CDR2 YDEGEE. The CDR3 loop spans 12 amino acids. CDR3 bases: TGTGCCAGCAGCTTTAGGGGTCAGCCCCAGCATTTT. Protein sequence: CASSFRGQPQHF.

This clone occurred a few times. V gene TRBV10-1 combines with J gene TRBJ2-2; D gene unclear. Germline assignment: CDR1 WNHNN and CDR2 SYGVQD (reference sequence). Trimming left V 7 bases short and J 4 bases short, with 7 bases between. There are 12 residues in the CDR3. The CDR3 nucleotides are TGCGCCAGCATACTCTGCACCGGGGAGCTGTTTTTT. Translating gives CASILCTGELFF.

The chain links TRBV3-1 (or the pseudogene TRBV3-2) to TRBJ2-7; 9 positions match TRBD2. Germline V gives CDR1 LGHDT, CDR2 YNNKEL (reference sequence). The CDR3 covers 14 residues. Trimming cost V 4 bases and J 5 bases; bases outside gene matches: 6. This CDR3 reads CASSPLGLADEQYF. The CDR3 nucleotides read TGTGCCAGCAGCCCGCTGGGACTAGCCGACGAGCAGTACTTC.

The chain links TRBV7-9 to TRBJ2-7, with TRBD1 matching over 7 bases. CDR3 length: 14 residues. The V and J ends lost 9 bases and 2 bases, in that order; junction bases with no gene match: 10. Germline lookup yields CDR1 SEHNR and CDR2 FQNEAQ (reference sequence). In DNA form, the CDR3 reads TGTGCCAGTAGCCTCCGGGACAGTGCCTACGAGCAGTACTTC. It codes for CASSLRDSAYEQYF.

This chain uses TRBV27 with TRBJ1-5; no firm D call. The CDR3 runs to 15 residues. Trimming shortened V by 0 bases and J by 4 bases, and 10 bases separated the two germline ends. CDR1 MNHEY and CDR2 SMNVEV come from the germline V gene (reference sequence). Here the CDR3 reads CASSLSISQNQPQHF. The CDR3 region has the DNA TGTGCCAGCAGTTTATCGATTTCCCAGAATCAGCCCCAGCATTTT.

The chain is built from TRBV6-4 and TRBJ1-1, with no clear D. V was clipped by 1 base and J by 11 bases, with 14 bases between them. The germline V gene encodes CDR1 MRHNA and CDR2 SNTAGT. The CDR3 consists of 13 residues. CDR3 in DNA: TGTGCCAGCAGTGACTACCCTGGGGAGAGGGCTTTCTTT. It specifies CASSDYPGERAFF.